This record covers a single T cell receptor beta chain. What it binds is unknown. The source of the sample is a study of cytomegalovirus exposure and HLA in healthy donors. Study findings and constraints: According to the study, around 180 TCR beta chains were cytomegalovirus-associated.

PCR involved 60 Vbeta and 13 Jbeta primers. Some clones are missing from TCRdb's copy, which holds only in-frame ones; the method was immunoSEQ multiplex PCR. This sample carries some 80,000 clones, 62% of them seen once, and the ten largest clones take roughly 4.4%. Those who donated were healthy bone marrow donors. The sequencing input was PBMCs. The clonotype originates from a male donor in good health and CMV-seropositive.

Here the CDR3 DNA reads TGTGCCAGCAGCCAAGAAGGCAGGGGGGACGAGCAGTACTTC. It is translated as CASSQEGRGDEQYF. J is TRBJ2-7 and V is TRBV4-2, with D tentatively TRBD1 (7 bases). V lost 0 bases, J lost 5 bases, and 11 bases lay in between. CDR1 and CDR2 from the germline V gene are LGHNA and YNFKEQ. The CDR3 length is 14 residues.